What follows are 14 T cell receptor beta chains derived from one specimen sequenced in a study of blood T cell repertoires in COVID-19. Clones were read by immunoSEQ multiplex PCR, and TCRdb kept only the in-frame ones, dropping some. The sample consists of about 280,000 clones, about four fifths of them appearing once. The specimen sequenced was PBMCs or T cells enriched from blood (not recorded which). These receptors came from a man aged 35 to 55 who had been exposed to COVID-19.

This chain joins TRBV11-2 and TRBJ2-5; D possibly corresponds to TRBD2 (7 bases). Germline V gives CDR1 SGHAT, CDR2 FQNNGV. Trimming removed 1 base at V and 3 bases at J, with 15 bases between. The CDR3 is made up of 16 amino acids. CDR3 residues: CASSLGGGASEETQYF. CDR3 sequence (DNA): TGTGCCAGCAGCTTAGGTGGGGGGGCTAGCGAAGAGACCCAGTACTTC.

Comments on this clone: Other DNA sequences in the same sample also yield this CDR3. The V call is TRBV7-3, the J call TRBJ2-3, with a weak D call TRBD2 (6 bases). Germline loops: CDR1 SGHTA, CDR2 FQGTGA. With 0 bases removed from V and 6 bases from J, the gap between germline ends came to 10 bases. The CDR3 is 14 amino acids. CDR3 coding DNA: TGTGCCAGCAGCTTAACCCCTCGGGGGGATACGCAGTATTTT. This gives the protein CASSLTPRGDTQYF. Variable domain in full (rest from reference TRBV7-3 and TRBJ2-3): GAGVSQTPSNKVTEKGKYVELRCDPISGHTALYWYRQSLGQGPEFLIYFQGTGAADDSGLPNDRFFAVRPEGSVSTLKIQRTERGDSAVYLCASSLTPRGDTQYFGPGTRLTVL.

The chain is built from TRBV9 and TRBJ2-7; D may be TRBD1 (5 bases). This CDR3 contains 13 residues. Looked up from germline, CDR1 is SGDLS and CDR2 is YYNGEE. V was trimmed by 2 bases and J by 0 bases, leaving 6 bases between them. The CDR3 spells CASSVDISYEQYF. The CDR3, as DNA: TGTGCCAGCAGCGTGGACATCTCCTACGAGCAGTACTTC.

The V call is TRBV27, the J call TRBJ1-5, with TRBD1 as a possible D gene (5 bases). The CDR3 consists of 16 residues. V lost 3 bases to trimming and J lost 7 bases, with 19 bases between them. Germline lookup yields CDR1 MNHEY and CDR2 SMNVEV (reference sequence). CDR3 sequence (DNA): TGTGCCAGCAGTTTGGACCCCTCTTTGGGGGGGCAGCCCCAGCATTTT. Its protein is CASSLDPSLGGQPQHF.

The chain couples TRBV7-3 to TRBJ1-2; D is ambiguous. The CDR3 spans 15 residues. The germline V gene encodes CDR1 SGHTA and CDR2 FQGTGA. Trimming took 5 bases from V and 5 from J, leaving 18 bases between them. CDR3 DNA sequence: TGTGCCAGCAGCGCACTAAACCGCAGACGATATGGCTACACCTTC. Its translation is CASSALNRRRYGYTF. The whole variable domain, remainder taken from reference TRBV7-3 and TRBJ1-2, is GAGVSQTPSNKVTEKGKYVELRCDPISGHTALYWYRQSLGQGPEFLIYFQGTGAADDSGLPNDRFFAVRPEGSVSTLKIQRTERGDSAVYLCASSALNRRRYGYTFGSGTRLTVV.

This chain links TRBV27 with TRBJ1-5, with 12 bases fitting TRBD1. Germline loops: CDR1 MNHEY, CDR2 SMNVEV (reference sequence). The length of the CDR3 is 17 residues. J lost 7 bases, V lost 3 bases, and 10 bases had no gene match. The CDR3 sequence: CASSLGQGAGGTQPQHF. Here the CDR3 DNA reads TGTGCCAGCAGTTTGGGACAGGGGGCAGGAGGGACGCAGCCCCAGCATTTT.

CDR3 sequence: CASSLVIGREPQHF. CDR3 sequence (DNA): TGTGCCAGCAGCTTAGTAATAGGGCGGGAGCCCCAGCATTTT. V gene TRBV11-2 combines with J gene TRBJ1-5; D not certain. The V gene's germline CDR1 is SGHAT and CDR2 FQNNGV. V lost 1 base to trimming and J lost 8 bases, with 12 bases between them. CDR3 length equals 14 residues.

V usage is TRBV18 and J usage is TRBJ2-5; the D gene is possibly TRBD1 (7 bases). With 4 bases removed from V and 2 bases from J, the gap between germline ends came to 14 bases. Germline V gives CDR1 KGHSH, CDR2 LQKENI. The CDR3 loop spans 15 amino acids. CDR3 nucleotides: TGTGCCAGCTCACTCCTTGCGGGACAGCAAGAGACCCAGTACTTC. This sequence encodes CASSLLAGQQETQYF.

This clone was observed many times. The gene calls are TRBV12-3 or TRBV12-4 and TRBJ2-7; D is possibly TRBD1 (6 bases). Deletions cut 7 bases from V and 2 bases from J, with 12 bases between. The CDR3 has 13 amino acids. The CDR3 protein is CASTPTGTYEQYF. CDR3 nucleotide sequence: TGTGCCAGCACCCCGACAGGTACCTACGAGCAGTACTTC.

Here the CDR3 reads CASSIGMFSRDEQFF. The CDR3 coding sequence is TGTGCCAGCAGCATCGGTATGTTTTCGCGGGATGAGCAGTTCTTC. The chain recombines TRBV7-8 with TRBJ2-1; tentative D call: TRBD2 (5 bases). This CDR3 contains 15 residues. The germline V gene has CDR1 SGHVS and CDR2 FQNEAQ. Deletions cut 5 bases from V and 8 bases from J, with 19 bases between. Full variable domain (outside the CDR3, taken from reference TRBV7-8 and TRBJ2-1): GAGVSQSPRYKVAKRGQDVALRCDPISGHVSLFWYQQALGQGPEFLTYFQNEAQLDKSGLPSDRFFAERPEGSVSTLKIQRTQQEDSAVYLCASSIGMFSRDEQFFGPGTRLTVL.

This clone came up once. The chain is built from TRBV10-3 and TRBJ1-5, with D possibly being TRBD1 (5 bases). Trimming took off 4 bases at V and 7 bases at J, with 17 bases between the two ends. This CDR3 is 15 amino acids long. In germline, CDR1 is ENHRY, CDR2 SYGVKD. This CDR3 reads CAISVGGGSHQPQHF. DNA of the CDR3: TGTGCCATCAGTGTTGGGGGGGGTTCGCACCAGCCCCAGCATTTT.

This chain uses TRBV5-1 with TRBJ1-2; tentative D call: TRBD1 (5 bases). The germline V gene encodes CDR1 SGHRS and CDR2 YFSETQ. V was pared by 4 bases and J by 4 bases, with 17 bases between. This CDR3 region has 15 residues. This CDR3 is CASSATMSGGYGYTF. CDR3 DNA sequence: TGCGCCAGCAGCGCCACCATGTCGGGGGGCTATGGCTACACCTTC.

In its sample, this clone was seen once. This rearrangement joins TRBV29-1 to TRBJ1-4, with a weak D call TRBD1 (6 bases). V was shortened by 0 bases and J by 1 base, with 12 bases between the two germline ends. From germline, CDR1 is SQVTM and CDR2 ANQGSEA. CDR3 length: 16 residues. The CDR3 reads CSVEDHGRGTNEKLFF. The CDR3 DNA is TGCAGCGTTGAAGATCACGGCAGGGGAACTAATGAAAAACTGTTTTTT.

The chain recombines TRBV7-3 with TRBJ2-3; D gene unclear. The germline V gene encodes CDR1 SGHTA and CDR2 FQGTGA. The CDR3 spans 13 residues. V dropped 2 bases and J dropped 2 bases, with 5 bases sitting between them. CDR3 loop: CASSLGPTDTQYF. The CDR3 DNA follows: TGTGCCAGCAGCTTAGGGCCCACAGATACGCAGTATTTT.